One sample yielded the 28 T cell receptor beta chains listed below, sequenced in a study of Ad26.COV2.S vaccination and SARS-CoV-2 variants. The protocol was immunoSEQ multiplex PCR, while the TCRdb copy is restricted to in-frame clones and leaves out a portion. Here the sample spans 300,000 to 500,000 clones, about 85% being singletons. Specified treatment: roughly 18 received Ad26.COV2.S at low or high dose, single or two shots; about 5 received placebo; per-sample allocation not given. Sampling was done on day 63 after the first vaccine or placebo injection. The sequencing here drew on peripheral blood, taken in a trial of Ad26.COV2.S vaccine versus placebo. All receptors come from a person between 18 and 59 years old who received the Ad26.COV2.S COVID-19 vaccine or a placebo.

The rearrangement joins TRBV19 to TRBJ1-2, with 7 positions matching TRBD1. Unmatched junction bases numbered 7, after V lost 7 bases and J lost 2 bases. This CDR3 has 14 amino acids. Germline CDR1 and CDR2: LNHDA and SQIVND (reference sequence). In nucleotides, the CDR3 is TGTGCCAGTACCGAGGGGGCAATCAACTATGGCTACACCTTC. It codes for CASTEGAINYGYTF. Full variable domain (outside the CDR3, taken from reference TRBV19 and TRBJ1-2): DGGITQSPKYLFRKEGQNVTLSCEQNLNHDAMYWYRQDPGQGLRLIYYSQIVNDFQKGDIAEGYSVSREKKESFPLTVTSAQKNPTAFYLCASTEGAINYGYTFGSGTRLTVV.

The chain employs TRBV4-1 and TRBJ2-3, with 8 bases that match TRBD1. Per the germline V gene, CDR1 is MGHRA and CDR2 is YSYEKL. This CDR3 is 16 amino acids long. The trim removed 3 bases at V and 4 bases at J, leaving 9 bases unmatched. CDR3: CASSHPRDRLSDTQYF. CDR3 in DNA: TGCGCCAGCAGCCACCCCCGGGACAGGTTGTCAGATACGCAGTATTTT.

This clone was seen a single time. V is TRBV27 and J is TRBJ2-5, with a weak D call TRBD1 (5 bases). The CDR3 runs 15 residues. Germline V CDR1 and CDR2: MNHEY, SMNVEV (reference sequence). With 0 bases removed from V and 3 bases from J, the gap between germline ends came to 11 bases. Here the CDR3 reads CASSLSAGWEETQYF. The CDR3 DNA sequence: TGTGCCAGCAGTTTATCGGCAGGGTGGGAAGAGACCCAGTACTTC.

V gene TRBV6-5 combines with J gene TRBJ2-1; D unclear. The germline V and J ends were trimmed by 2 bases and 6 bases, with 8 bases remaining between them. The CDR3 extends over 13 amino acids. The germline V gene has CDR1 MNHEY and CDR2 SVGAGI. In DNA form, the CDR3 reads TGTGCCAGCAGTTACGGGCGGATCAATGAGCAGTTCTTC. Protein: CASSYGRINEQFF.

This sequence joins TRBV25-1 and TRBJ2-5, with 9 bases lining up with TRBD1. Germline CDR1 and CDR2: MGHDK and SYGVNS. The CDR3 is 13 amino acids. V shed 4 bases, J shed 4 bases, and the junction held 1 base outside the gene matches. The chain's CDR3 is CASSGTGVETQYF. In nucleotides, the CDR3 is TGTGCCAGCAGTGGGACAGGGGTAGAGACCCAGTACTTC.

CDR3 in amino acids: CASGPLGSPLHF. Written as DNA, the CDR3 is TGTGCTAGTGGTCCGCTGGGGTCACCCCTCCACTTT. The chain couples TRBV12-5 to TRBJ1-6; D ambiguous. CDR3 size: 12 residues. The germline V gene encodes CDR1 LGHNT and CDR2 FRNRAP. V lost 5 bases to trimming and J lost 10 bases, with 9 bases between them. The full variable domain, in which reference TRBV12-5 and TRBJ1-6 provide the parts outside the CDR3, is DARVTQTPRHKVTEMGQEVTMRCQPILGHNTVFWYRQTMMQGLELLAYFRNRAPLDDSGMPKDRFSAEMPDATLATLKIQPSEPRDSAVYFCASGPLGSPLHFGNGTRLTVT.

This sequence joins TRBV10-1 and TRBJ1-2; D unresolved. The CDR3 is 13 amino acids. The V end lost 0 bases, the J end lost 4 bases, and 6 bases lay between the germline ends. Germline CDR1 is WNHNN and CDR2 is SYGVQD (reference sequence). The CDR3 reads CASSESASYGYTF. The CDR3 bases are TGCGCCAGCAGTGAGTCGGCCAGCTATGGCTACACCTTC.

J is TRBJ1-1 and V is TRBV6-1, with D hard to call. This CDR3 comprises 12 residues. Germline values: CDR1 MNHNS, CDR2 SASEGT. Trimming removed 0 bases at V and 10 bases at J, with 9 bases between. CDR3 residues: CASSEAGKRAFF. Written as DNA, the CDR3 is TGTGCCAGCAGTGAAGCAGGTAAAAGAGCTTTCTTT.

The chain links TRBV18 to TRBJ2-1, with TRBD2 as a possible D gene (6 bases). V was trimmed by 2 bases and J by 4 bases, leaving 15 bases between them. Looked up from germline, CDR1 is KGHSH and CDR2 is LQKENI. CDR3 length: 16 amino acids. The CDR3 DNA follows: TGTGCCAGCTCACCAGTGAAAGGGACTTTTTACAATGAGCAGTTCTTC. This gives the protein CASSPVKGTFYNEQFF.

This clone was detected only once. The chain employs TRBV27 and TRBJ2-3; 8 bases are a match to TRBD2. The CDR3 sequence is 15 residues long. Germline trimming cut 0 bases from V and 4 bases from J; bases unmatched to any gene: 3. The germline V gene has CDR1 MNHEY and CDR2 SMNVEV (reference sequence). The CDR3 DNA reads TGTGCCAGCAGTTTATCAAGCGGGGGCCCAGATACGCAGTATTTT. This codes for CASSLSSGGPDTQYF.

This rearrangement joins TRBV11-2 to TRBJ2-2, with TRBD2 identical over 7 bases. V was pared by 2 bases and J by 4 bases, with 10 bases of the junction left unmatched. The CDR3 has 17 residues. Germline V lookup: CDR1 SGHAT, CDR2 FQNNGV. CDR3 loop: CASSLRLRGGSTGELFF. DNA of the CDR3: TGTGCCAGCAGCTTACGGCTACGCGGGGGTAGCACCGGGGAGCTGTTTTTT.

V usage is TRBV7-4 and J usage is TRBJ2-7; no definite D call. V lost 2 bases, J lost 6 bases, and 23 bases lay in between. Germline CDR1 SGHVT, CDR2 SQSDAQ. This CDR3 comprises 17 residues. The CDR3: CASSLLYCDDEASEQYF. As DNA, the CDR3 is TGTGCCAGCAGCTTATTGTATTGCGACGATGAGGCGTCCGAGCAGTACTTC.

The CDR3 sequence: CASSLTLRTANTEAFF. CDR3 nucleotide sequence: TGTGCCAGCAGTTTAACCTTACGGACGGCGAACACTGAAGCTTTCTTT. The gene calls are TRBV27 and TRBJ1-1; D is ambiguous. This CDR3 has 16 residues. Between the trimmed V and J ends, which lost 2 bases and 1 base, there was a span of 14 bases. Germline values: CDR1 MNHEY, CDR2 SMNVEV (reference sequence).

This clone is a singleton in its sample. V gene TRBV18 combines with J gene TRBJ1-3, with D perhaps TRBD1 (5 bases). From germline, CDR1 is KGHSH and CDR2 LQKENI. The CDR3 is 19 amino acids. V lost 3 bases to trimming and J lost 0 bases, with 21 bases between them. CDR3 sequence reads: CASSPMVLRDRFSGNTIYF. As DNA, the CDR3 is TGTGCCAGCTCACCGATGGTTTTAAGGGACCGATTCTCTGGAAACACCATATATTTT.

V is TRBV4-3 and J is TRBJ2-5, with D tentatively TRBD2 (6 bases). The CDR3 has 14 residues. Germline values: CDR1 LGHNA, CDR2 YSLEER. Trimming removed 5 bases from V and 4 bases from J, with 14 bases in between. The CDR3 reads CASSWSRRGETQYF. CDR3 DNA sequence: TGCGCCAGCAGCTGGTCTCGGCGGGGAGAGACCCAGTACTTC.

V usage is TRBV3-1 (or the pseudogene TRBV3-2) and J usage is TRBJ2-2; 7 bases align to TRBD2. Germline lookup yields CDR1 LGHDT and CDR2 YNNKEL (reference sequence). This CDR3 contains 17 residues. J lost 2 bases, V lost 0 bases, and 6 bases had no gene match. The CDR3: CASSQDRASGNTGELFF. For the CDR3, the DNA is TGTGCCAGCAGCCAAGATAGGGCTAGCGGTAACACCGGGGAGCTGTTTTTT.

This clone came up once. This sequence joins TRBV6-5 and TRBJ1-3; D not certain. CDR3 length equals 16 residues. Germline CDR1 MNHEY, CDR2 SVGAGI. V lost 1 base, J lost 3 bases, and 13 bases lay in between. This CDR3 reads CASSYYATAGGNTIYF. DNA of the CDR3: TGTGCCAGCAGTTACTATGCTACGGCAGGTGGAAACACCATATATTTT.

The chain recombines TRBV2 with TRBJ1-1, with a tentative D call TRBD1 (6 bases). The CDR3 is made up of 14 amino acids. Germline CDR1 reads SNHLY; CDR2 reads FYNNEI. V lost 7 bases and J 4 bases, leaving 16 bases between the germline ends. CDR3 residues: CASNVRGSATEAFF. DNA for the CDR3: TGTGCCAGCAACGTCAGGGGTTCCGCCACTGAAGCTTTCTTT. The full variable domain, in which reference TRBV2 and TRBJ1-1 provide the parts outside the CDR3, is EPEVTQTPSHQVTQMGQEVILRCVPISNHLYFYWYRQILGQKVEFLVSFYNNEISEKSEIFDDQFSVERPDGSNFTLKIRSTKLEDSAMYFCASNVRGSATEAFFGQGTRLTVV.

The chain recombines TRBV3-1 (or the pseudogene TRBV3-2) with TRBJ2-7; D tentatively fits TRBD1 or TRBD2 (5 bases each). V was pared by 1 base and J by 2 bases, with 15 bases between. The CDR3 contains 16 residues. CDR1 LGHDT and CDR2 YNNKEL come from the germline V gene (reference sequence). CDR3 amino acids: CASSQGKLRGPYEQYF. In DNA, the CDR3 is TGTGCCAGCAGCCAAGGGAAGTTGAGGGGACCCTACGAGCAGTACTTC.

This clone has ten or more counts. The genes are TRBV30 and TRBJ1-2; TRBD1 agrees at 8 bases. Losses at the gene ends were 3 bases for V and 0 bases for J; bases not matched to a gene: 6. The germline CDR1 and CDR2 sequences are GTSNPN and SVGIG (reference sequence). CDR3 size: 15 residues. The chain's CDR3 is CAWRIGTGANYGYTF. The CDR3, as DNA: TGTGCCTGGAGAATTGGGACAGGAGCTAACTATGGCTACACCTTC.

This chain links TRBV6-2 or TRBV6-3 with TRBJ1-1, with 7 positions matching TRBD1. CDR1 is MNHEY, CDR2 SVGEGT, per germline. V lost 5 bases and J lost 7; bases outside the gene matches: 16. The CDR3 runs to 16 residues. The CDR3 coding sequence is TGTGCCAGCAGTACCACCCGACAGGGAAGCGGGTTTGAAGCTTTCTTT. It specifies CASSTTRQGSGFEAFF.

The gene calls are TRBV19 and TRBJ2-7; D possibly corresponds to TRBD1 (5 bases). V lost 3 bases and J lost 2, with 23 bases in between. From germline, CDR1 is LNHDA and CDR2 SQIVND (reference sequence). CDR3 length: 18 amino acids. The CDR3 nucleotides read TGTGCCAGTAGTATTGAGGCTCCACAGGAACCCTATACCTACGAGCAGTACTTC. Amino acid sequence: CASSIEAPQEPYTYEQYF.

This clone was seen a few times. The chain's CDR3 is CASSDEPQGSIYEQYF. CDR3 DNA: TGTGCCAGCAGTGACGAACCTCAGGGATCCATTTACGAGCAGTACTTC. The chain uses TRBV2 and TRBJ2-7; TRBD1 might be the D (5 bases). The V end was cut by 3 bases, the J end by 4 bases, with 19 bases between. The CDR3 extends over 16 amino acids. Germline assignment: CDR1 SNHLY and CDR2 FYNNEI.

V gene TRBV7-2 combines with J gene TRBJ2-4; D possibly corresponds to TRBD1 (6 bases). V lost 4 bases and J 6 bases, leaving 19 bases between the germline ends. The CDR3 covers 16 residues. Germline V CDR1 and CDR2: SGHTA, FQGNSA. CDR3 residues: CASSSPGAQGRNIQYF. The CDR3 bases are TGTGCCAGCAGCTCCCCTGGGGCACAGGGTAGAAACATTCAGTACTTC.

CDR3 sequence: CASSYGQMNTEAFF. CDR3 DNA: TGTGCCAGCAGTTACGGGCAGATGAACACTGAAGCTTTCTTT. This chain joins TRBV6-2 or TRBV6-3 and TRBJ1-1; D is unclear. V lost 2 bases and J lost 0, with 7 bases in between. Per the germline V gene, CDR1 is MNHEY and CDR2 is SVGEGT. This CDR3 is 14 amino acids long.

The rearrangement uses TRBV19 and TRBJ1-2; maybe TRBD1 (6 bases). The V and J ends lost 5 bases and 4 bases respectively, with 17 bases between them. The germline V gene has CDR1 LNHDA and CDR2 SQIVND (reference sequence). The CDR3 covers 15 residues. CDR3 nucleotides: TGTGCCAGTAGTCCTTGGGGCAGGGGTGGCTATGGCTACACCTTC. Its translation is CASSPWGRGGYGYTF.

The V and J genes are TRBV6-1 and TRBJ1-6; 9 bases map to TRBD1. Per germline, CDR1 MNHNS and CDR2 SASEGT. CDR3 length: 18 amino acids. V was pared by 4 bases and J by 10 bases, with 17 bases of the junction left unmatched. The CDR3 region is CASSGLGQGILSRSPLHF. In nucleotides, the CDR3 is TGTGCCAGCAGTGGACTGGGACAGGGTATTCTGTCGAGATCACCCCTCCACTTT.

The chain uses TRBV4-3 and TRBJ1-6; possibly TRBD1 for D (6 bases). Trimming pared 0 bases from V and 7 bases from J, leaving 10 bases between. CDR3 length equals 15 residues. Germline CDR1 and CDR2: LGHNA and YSLEER. CDR3 nucleotide sequence: TGCGCCAGCAGCCAAGATGACAGGTCGAATTCACCCCTCCACTTT. Amino acids: CASSQDDRSNSPLHF.